What follows are 5 T cell receptor beta chains derived from one specimen sequenced in a study of blood T cell repertoires in COVID-19. The assay was immunoSEQ multiplex PCR, and TCRdb's table has in-frame clones only and misses some. The sample has about 190,000 clones, roughly four fifths seen once; the top ten hold 13%. What was sequenced was peripheral blood. These receptors were taken from a man aged 45-65 years who had recovered from COVID-19.

This clone was seen only a few times. The chain recombines TRBV7-7 with TRBJ2-2, with 9 bases aligning to TRBD2. Germline CDR1 and CDR2: SSHAT and FNYEAQ (reference sequence). CDR3 size: 16 residues. J lost 6 bases, V lost 5 bases, and 10 bases had no gene match. The CDR3 sequence is CASSQSGTSISGELFF. The CDR3 bases are TGTGCCAGCAGCCAATCCGGGACTAGCATCTCCGGGGAGCTGTTTTTT.

V and J are TRBV30 and TRBJ2-1; 10 bases match TRBD2. Germline-derived CDR1 and CDR2 are GTSNPN and SVGIG (reference sequence). The trim removed 2 bases at V and 5 bases at J, leaving 3 bases unmatched. The CDR3 consists of 14 residues. CDR3 nucleotides: TGTGCCTGGAGTCGGACTAGCGGCCACAATGAGCAGTTCTTC. As protein: CAWSRTSGHNEQFF. Filled out from reference TRBV30 and TRBJ2-1, the complete variable domain reads SQTIHQWPATLVQPVGSPLSLECTVEGTSNPNLYWYRQAAGRGLQLLFYSVGIGQISSEVPQNLSASRPQDRQFILSSKKLLLSDSGFYLCAWSRTSGHNEQFFGPGTRLTVL.

The chain carries TRBV28 and TRBJ2-7, with 7 bases that match TRBD1. Germline loops: CDR1 MDHEN, CDR2 SYDVKM. V lost 6 bases to trimming and J lost 0 bases; unmatched junction nucleotides: 2. This CDR3 comprises 13 residues. The CDR3 DNA sequence: TGTGCCAGCAGCGACAGGGTCTCCTACGAGCAGTACTTC. The encoded protein is CASSDRVSYEQYF.

The chain links TRBV13 to TRBJ2-2; TRBD1 agrees at 12 bases. The CDR3 runs 14 residues. V lost 6 bases, J lost 7 bases, and 3 bases stayed unmatched. Per germline, CDR1 PRHDT and CDR2 FYEKMQ (reference sequence). The CDR3 loop is CASRGQGADGELFF. CDR3 nucleotide sequence: TGTGCCAGCAGGGGACAGGGGGCTGACGGGGAGCTGTTTTTT. Full variable domain (outside the CDR3, taken from reference TRBV13 and TRBJ2-2): AAGVIQSPRHLIKEKRETATLKCYPIPRHDTVYWYQQGPGQDPQFLISFYEKMQSDKGSIPDRFSAQQFSDYHSELNMSSLELGDSALYFCASRGQGADGELFFGEGSRLTVL.

This chain uses TRBV18 with TRBJ1-1; 9 bases are shared with TRBD1. Germline loops: CDR1 KGHSH, CDR2 LQKENI. J gave up 10 bases and V 0 bases, and 12 bases lay outside the gene matches. The CDR3 contains 16 residues. The CDR3 nucleotides are TGTGCCAGCTCACCACCTACAAAACTACAGGGGGCCGGAGCTTTCTTT. Encoded protein: CASSPPTKLQGAGAFF.